The present TCR beta chain was sequenced within a study of tumor-infiltrating lymphocytes in primary liver carcinoma. About the study: Patients included men and women of 30 to 69 years. Whole-study results and caveats: Tumors had a significantly higher top-250-clone fraction than blood (p = 0.039).

TCR beta cDNA came from about 470 ng total RNA, primed with a constant-region primer. Three rounds of nested multiplex PCR with slightly modified ARM-PCR produced TCR beta libraries. TCRdb independently ran MiXCR on the multiplex PCR reads; one entry per CDR3 protein. The sample records around 100,000 distinct CDR3 sequences, around three quarters being singletons. Scientists recovered RNA and DNA together from about 20-30 mg of unsorted bulk tissue. The authors sampled five separate regions per tumor. Points on this clonotype: Its specificity is unknown.

The sequenced sample consisted of liver tumor tissue from sampling region 5. Documented subset: tumor region T5, tumor centre. This receptor was obtained from an older woman with primary liver carcinoma and hepatitis B virus infection.

The CDR3 DNA reads as TGTGCCAGCTTCAGGACTAGCACAGATACGCAGTATTTT. It encodes CASFRTSTDTQYF. The rearrangement uses TRBV11-3 and TRBJ2-3, with D possibly being TRBD2 (5 bases). Germline-derived CDR1 and CDR2 are SGHNT and YENEEA. The CDR3 is made up of 13 amino acids. Trimming removed 8 bases at V and 0 bases at J, with 9 bases between.